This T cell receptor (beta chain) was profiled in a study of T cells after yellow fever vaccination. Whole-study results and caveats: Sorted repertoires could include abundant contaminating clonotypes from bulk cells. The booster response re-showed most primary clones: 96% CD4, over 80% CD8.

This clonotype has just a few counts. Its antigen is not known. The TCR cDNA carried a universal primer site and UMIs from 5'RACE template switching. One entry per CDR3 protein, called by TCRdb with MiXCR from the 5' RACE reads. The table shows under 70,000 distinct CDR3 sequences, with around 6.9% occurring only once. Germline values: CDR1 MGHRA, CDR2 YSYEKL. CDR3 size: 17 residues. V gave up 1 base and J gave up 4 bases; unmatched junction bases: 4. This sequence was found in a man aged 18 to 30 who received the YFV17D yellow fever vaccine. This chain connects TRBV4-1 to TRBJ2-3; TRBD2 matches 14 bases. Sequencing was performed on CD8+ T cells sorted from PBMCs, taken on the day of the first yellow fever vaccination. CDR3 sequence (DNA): TGCGCCAGCAGCCAAGGGACGACTAGCGGGGGGGCAGATACGCAGTATTTT. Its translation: CASSQGTTSGGADTQYF.